This TCR beta chain was captured by sequencing in a study of cytomegalovirus exposure and HLA in healthy donors (dated by TCRdb to 2017 to 2019). Turning to the overall study: An earlier analysis of more than 550 of the donors reported 250 to 350 Gb of sequence data and 117 million unique TCR beta sequences obtained from approximately 180 million T cells. An early release that covered several hundred HLA-typed donors contained approximately 300 gigabases of sequencing data and around 85 million unique TCR sequences. The genetic ancestry cluster associated with self-reported Caucasian donors included 81% of the roughly 400 genotyped donors. The aim of the study was to test whether cataloging public T cell receptors could identify signatures of past pathogen exposure. The T cell repertoires of 666 subjects were profiled by immunosequencing and related to cytomegalovirus serostatus. Besides the first cohort of more than 650 subjects, a separate validation cohort made up of 120 different subjects was used. To predict cytomegalovirus infection status, the study combined high-throughput TCR immunosequencing, statistical association of individual TCRs with disease status, and machine learning. A later analysis re-examined previously published TCR beta repertoires from just over 650 donors and added high-resolution HLA genotyping to investigate patterns of TCR occurrence. Rather than drawing on any new phenotypic data, the later analysis identified candidate immune exposures from TCR beta sequences and the way those sequences occurred across donors. In an earlier analysis of over 550 of the donors, high-throughput TCR beta sequencing was used to judge whether each TCR beta V gene segment behaved as functional or pseudogenic. Donor age, sex, ethnicity and CMV serostatus were compiled alongside the repertoire data. A later genetic analysis used genome-wide SNP genotypes for about 65% of the 666 donors, treating that subset as a discovery cohort. All discovery cohort repertoires had been generated on a single sequencing platform. Both class I and class II loci were covered by HLA typing, at four-digit resolution. The number of typed donors differed by locus: about 629-630 for A, B, C, DRB1 and DQB1; 500 to 550 for DQA1; approximately 610 for DPA1; and some 450 for DPB1. Roughly five DR-DQ haplotypes were handled as single units for association and clustering because linkage in the cohort was strong. Among around 400 genotyped donors of the cohort, an average of roughly 230,000 unique TCR beta nucleotide sequences was sequenced per donor, of which about 19% were non-productive. Results and caveats for the whole study, not just this receptor: In a later genetic analysis, fewer N-insertions in productive TCRs were reported among donors in an Asian-associated ancestry cluster than the roughly 700-donor mean. Approximately 16 rarely observed V segments, including chromosome 9 orphons, were excluded from the earlier analysis of a few hundred of the donors because counts were too low. Only TCR beta chains were sequenced in this cohort, and the absence of alpha or paired-chain data limited detectable features. In a later analysis, HLA-associated TCR beta chains were found to be more clonally expanded and to have lower generation probabilities than equally common non-associated chains. Most CMV-associated TCR beta chains appeared to be HLA-restricted in a later analysis, and the HLA associations seemed to be driven largely by CMV exposure. A group of highly shared sequence variants was considered likely to be a technical artifact of the sequencing pipeline. For the cohort, immune exposure information was limited to CMV serostatus. Sequencing depth was assumed to be roughly uniform across donors in the presence/absence analyses, though that assumption may not hold. Several of the top co-occurrence clusters appeared to be linked to parvovirus B19, influenza, CMV and Epstein-Barr virus, according to a later analysis. A total of 164 TCR beta chains were listed by the study as associated with cytomegalovirus. Correlated functional status among segregating V segments might reflect linkage disequilibrium, but an unknown experimental factor could not be ruled out. Most TCR sequences were seen in very few donors, while some public TCRs were found in many individuals. Because some donors lacked HLA typing at each locus, the association tests relied only on the typed subset. A further reported finding was that TCR beta sequences accurately predicted the HLA-A and HLA-B alleles for most subjects in the first cohort. Because the 87-base-pair reads could not distinguish some IMGT-functional V segments, including TRBV6-2 and TRBV6-3, those segments were excluded. According to the authors, the approach could potentially be generalized to other disease states and immunological phenotypes. In an earlier analysis of some 550 of the donors, most TCR beta V segments were observed in productive rearrangements about 87% or about 30% of the time, broadly matching IMGT annotations. In a later analysis, the rate of TCR association differed among HLA loci, with DRB1 alleles having the most associated TCRs and HLA-C alleles having the fewest. At a false discovery rate of 0.05, a later analysis linked about 16,000 TCR beta sequences to specific HLA alleles. Three of the identified cytomegalovirus-associated TCR beta chains were confirmed in vitro to be specific for cytomegalovirus antigens. When HLA alleles, especially DR and DQ, strongly co-occurred, attributing TCR associations to individual alleles was difficult. Cytomegalovirus status was reported to be diagnosed by the classifier with high specificity and sensitivity in both the original and validation cohorts. V-gene and J-gene trimming of TCR beta chains was associated with a missense DCLRE1C variant in a later genetic analysis, and the association was replicated in an independent cohort.

Library prep was done by the immunoSEQ multiplex PCR assay. For the multiplex PCR, a mixture combining 60 forward primers for TCR Vbeta segments and 13 reverse primers for TCR Jbeta segments was used. A multiplex PCR assay on genomic DNA amplified the CDR3 region of rearranged TCR beta genes. Amplified TCR beta libraries were sequenced as 87-base-pair reads on the Illumina HiSeq System. As for the original processing: A later analysis counted tens of millions of unique TCR beta chains across the 650 to 700 repertoires, and some 11 million of these chains were shared by at least two donors. Raw reads were error-corrected and collapsed into unique sequences by a nearest-neighbor algorithm in which closely related sequences were merged to remove PCR and sequencing errors. V, D and J gene segments were assigned by aligning CDR3 sequences to IMGT reference sequences. For a sequence to be retained, at least a six-nucleotide match to both a V gene segment and a J gene segment was required. A rearrangement counted as productive if the CDR3 had no stop codons and remained in frame with V and J, and every other rearrangement counted as non-productive. Following IMGT convention, CDR3 was defined as the stretch from the second conserved V-encoded cysteine up to the conserved J-encoded phenylalanine. In an earlier analysis of around 540 of the donors, sequences lacking an unambiguous match to a single V gene segment were excluded. In an earlier analysis of 587 of the donors, V segments were called functional above 56.7% productive rearrangements and were called segregating when the between-donor standard deviation exceeded 5%. A statistical classification framework was built to diagnose cytomegalovirus status from the catalog of TCR beta chain sequences. In a later analysis, V and J genes were assigned by comparing TCR nucleotide sequences against IMGT/GENE-DB human TR gene sequences. In a later analysis, CDR3 sequences and most-parsimonious VDJ recombination scenarios were assigned using the TCRdist pipeline. In a later analysis, every TCR beta chain was defined by the combination of its CDR3 amino acid sequence and its V-gene family, and reads without a unique V-gene family were dropped. As a way to deal with suspected cross-contamination and a sequencing artifact, a later analysis dropped more than 500 nucleotide sequences that were highly shared and had low generation probability. For each public chain, a later analysis derived a clonal expansion index from normalized ranks of inferred template counts within each repertoire. In a later analysis, generation probabilities were computed using a VDJ recombination model fitted to out-of-frame rearrangements, and the results were checked against IGoR. In a later analysis, TCR-TCR, TCR-HLA and TCR-CMV co-occurrence was scored with hypergeometric tests, and a repertoire-size bias correction was applied to TCR pairs. A later analysis estimated false discovery rates by permuting HLA or CMV assignments 20 times. A later analysis grouped co-occurring TCRs with DBSCAN, adding TCRdist sequence similarity when clustering within HLA-allele-positive subsets. For co-occurrence clustering, repertoires with fewer than 30,000 or more than 120,000 public chains were excluded, along with roughly 5 repertoires with anomalous nucleotide sharing. The table comes from immuneACCESS by way of TCRdb, which keeps in-frame sequences with V and J called. Part of the clones is missing from these tables; in studies checked, under half for an unresolved V gene and the rest for unknown reasons. The DNA gave D and trimming, while V, J and clone size come from that table. Counted in this sample were about 150,000 clones; 85% of them appeared once. The ten largest clones represent roughly 2.3% of the sample.

Taken from the germline V gene, the CDR1 and CDR2 loops are SGHRS and YFSETQ. From the cysteine through the phenylalanine, the CDR3 covers 14 amino acids. The kept DNA is CDR3 alone, 42 bases in frame from the first base. Trimming removed 5 bases from V and 8 bases from J, leaving 17 bases between the germline ends. To note about this clone: Which antigen it targets is not known. No much larger clone is present one base from it, and per-base qualities are unavailable.

The cohort comprised approximately 700 healthy bone marrow donors. At the time of sampling, all cohort members were nominally healthy, though unrecorded immune exposures were likely present. The donor tested CMV seronegative, placing the donor among the 350 to 400 seronegative members of the cohort. Each donor provided a peripheral blood sample, and peripheral blood mononuclear cells were used for TCR beta sequencing. The Qiagen DNeasy Blood Extraction Kit was used to extract genomic DNA from the blood cell samples. Sequencing input: PBMCs. This chain is built from TRBV5-1 and TRBJ1-3; there is no confident call for the D gene. This TCR came from a woman in her late teens or twenties in good health and CMV-seronegative. The DNA sequence follows: TGCGCCAGCAGTTCCGGCCGGGGTGCGGACACCATATATTTT. The resulting protein is CASSSGRGADTIYF.